A single sample is the source of the 18 T cell receptor beta chains below, sequenced in a study of T-cell memory formation after mild COVID-19 (dated by TCRdb to about 2021). Libraries came from 5' RACE. TCRdb records Illumina NovaSeq 6000 as the sequencer. The public reads were reanalyzed by TCRdb: fastp trimming at Q25, MiXCR alignment, in-frame beta chains only. Rows with a matching CDR3 protein are joined into one entry that keeps the most common DNA and genes. The sample contains under 300,000 distinct CDR3 sequences, roughly 8% of them found a single time. Of the sample, approximately 23% is held by the ten largest clones. The material sequenced was PBMCs or a T cell subset sorted from them (not recorded which). Receptors originate from a man younger than 35 who had mild COVID-19 (a few samples of this study predate the infection). The sample titles of this study are shuffled in the database, so cell type and time point are left out; the donor was told from shared clones.

A few counts support this clonotype. The genes are TRBV4-3 and TRBJ2-4; D gene unclear. V lost 4 bases and J 0 bases, leaving 13 bases between the germline ends. CDR1 and CDR2 (germline): LGHNA, YSLEER. CDR3 length: 16 amino acids. CDR3: CASSRSHQRAKNIQYF. In DNA form, the CDR3 reads TGCGCCAGCAGCCGAAGTCATCAGAGAGCCAAAAACATTCAGTACTTC.

The chain recombines TRBV20-1 with TRBJ2-1, with D tentatively TRBD2 (6 bases). This CDR3 contains 13 residues. Per the germline V gene, CDR1 is DFQATT and CDR2 is SNEGSKA (reference sequence). Trimming shortened V by 1 base and J by 12 bases, and 16 bases separated the two germline ends. In DNA, the CDR3 is TGCAGTGCTAGAGTATTTAGCCGGAGGGTGCAGTTCTTC. Protein product: CSARVFSRRVQFF.

This clonotype appeared a few times. The chain uses TRBV6-5 and TRBJ2-1, with TRBD1 as a possible D gene (6 bases). The germline V gene encodes CDR1 MNHEY and CDR2 SVGAGI. Between the trimmed V and J ends, which lost 6 bases and 3 bases, there was a span of 9 bases. The CDR3 is made up of 13 amino acids. In DNA form, the CDR3 reads TGTGCCAGCAGGCCACAGGGCTACAATGAGCAGTTCTTC. It is translated as CASRPQGYNEQFF.

The V call is TRBV7-3, the J call TRBJ2-7; possibly TRBD1 for D (5 bases). Trimming took off 5 bases at V and 4 bases at J, with 18 bases between the two ends. CDR3 length equals 15 residues. CDR1 is SGHTA and CDR2 is FQGTGA in the germline V gene. In DNA form, the CDR3 reads TGTGCCAGCAGCCCTAAGGGGCAGGGAAGATACGAGCAGTACTTC. It specifies CASSPKGQGRYEQYF.

This clonotype has a count of ten or more. The chain has TRBV7-8 and TRBJ2-1, with D hard to call. The V end lost 1 base, the J end lost 9 bases, and 7 bases lay between the germline ends. Per the germline V gene, CDR1 is SGHVS and CDR2 is FQNEAQ. This CDR3 is 12 amino acids long. This CDR3 reads CASSLVGVEQFF. CDR3 sequence (DNA): TGTGCCAGCAGCTTAGTTGGAGTTGAGCAGTTCTTC. Using reference TRBV7-8 and TRBJ2-1 for the parts outside the CDR3, the full variable domain is GAGVSQSPRYKVAKRGQDVALRCDPISGHVSLFWYQQALGQGPEFLTYFQNEAQLDKSGLPSDRFFAERPEGSVSTLKIQRTQQEDSAVYLCASSLVGVEQFFGPGTRLTVL.

The chain joins TRBV2 to TRBJ2-7; TRBD1 is a possible D gene (6 bases). This CDR3 has 13 amino acids. Germline V lookup: CDR1 SNHLY, CDR2 FYNNEI. Trimming pared 8 bases from V and 2 bases from J, leaving 13 bases between. CDR3 nucleotide sequence: TGTGCCAGCTTTCGGACAGTGACCTACGAGCAGTACTTC. Translating gives CASFRTVTYEQYF.

The chain is built from TRBV30 and TRBJ1-1; tentatively, D is TRBD1 (5 bases). This CDR3 region has 14 residues. V was clipped by 0 bases and J by 0 bases, with 8 bases between them. CDR1 is GTSNPN, CDR2 SVGIG, per germline (reference sequence). The CDR3 DNA follows: TGTGCCTGGAGTGTAGCCAGGGTGAACACTGAAGCTTTCTTT. Its protein product is CAWSVARVNTEAFF. Using reference TRBV30 and TRBJ1-1 for the parts outside the CDR3, the full variable domain is SQTIHQWPATLVQPVGSPLSLECTVEGTSNPNLYWYRQAAGRGLQLLFYSVGIGQISSEVPQNLSASRPQDRQFILSSKKLLLSDSGFYLCAWSVARVNTEAFFGQGTRLTVV.

Only a few counts were recorded for this clonotype. The rearrangement joins TRBV4-3 to TRBJ2-1; tentatively, D is TRBD2 (5 bases). The CDR3 is 14 residues long. V lost 1 base and J lost 7, with 11 bases in between. From germline, CDR1 is LGHNA and CDR2 YSLEER. This chain's CDR3 is CASSQVIAWNEQFF. CDR3 coding DNA: TGCGCCAGCAGCCAAGTTATAGCGTGGAATGAGCAGTTCTTC.

This clonotype showed up just a few times. The chain combines TRBV7-3 with TRBJ2-1; 10 positions match TRBD1. Per the germline V gene, CDR1 is SGHTA and CDR2 is FQGTGA. The CDR3 spans 14 residues. Germline trimming cut 3 bases from V and 10 bases from J; bases unmatched to any gene: 6. The CDR3: CASSLGTGAGEQFF. CDR3 sequence (DNA): TGTGCCAGCAGCTTGGGGACAGGGGCAGGGGAGCAGTTCTTC.

This clonotype has a handful of counts. This chain connects TRBV28 to TRBJ2-7; TRBD2 agrees at 9 bases. Germline CDR1 reads MDHEN; CDR2 reads SYDVKM. V was pared by 5 bases and J by 5 bases, with 10 bases of the junction left unmatched. The CDR3 totals 15 residues. The CDR3, as DNA: TGTGCCAGCAGTCCTGGCGGGGGGGCAGTCAACGAGCAGTACGTC. Its protein is CASSPGGGAVNEQYV.

The chain is built from TRBV6-5 and TRBJ2-1; 15 nucleotides line up with TRBD2. The germline CDR1 and CDR2 sequences are MNHEY and SVGAGI. The CDR3 extends over 14 amino acids. V lost 5 bases, J lost 9 bases, and 2 bases stayed unmatched. The CDR3 loop reads CASSGTSGGREQFF. The CDR3 coding sequence is TGTGCCAGCAGTGGGACTAGCGGGGGGCGTGAGCAGTTCTTC.

This clonotype was recorded many times. CDR3 coding DNA: TGTGCCAGCAGTTCGAGGTACCAAGAGACCCAGTACTTC. Its translation: CASSSRYQETQYF. The V call is TRBV28, the J call TRBJ2-5; D gene uncertain. Trimming shortened V by 4 bases and J by 0 bases, and 6 bases separated the two germline ends. Germline V lookup: CDR1 MDHEN, CDR2 SYDVKM. CDR3 length equals 13 residues.

Here the CDR3 reads CASSPPTQSYEQYF. The DNA for the CDR3 is TGTGCCAGCAGCCCCCCGACCCAATCCTACGAGCAGTACTTC. V and J are TRBV13 and TRBJ2-7; D gene ambiguous. V lost 5 bases and J 1 base, leaving 12 bases between the germline ends. The length of the CDR3 is 14 residues. CDR1 is PRHDT, CDR2 FYEKMQ, per germline (reference sequence).

The chain employs TRBV6-1 and TRBJ1-1, with unresolved D. Germline V gene data show CDR1 as MNHNS and CDR2 as SASEGT. Trimming stripped 3 bases from V and 11 bases from J, with 7 bases between. This CDR3 spans 10 amino acids. The CDR3 DNA follows: TGTGCCAGCAGTGAGTTGTGGGCTTTCTTT. It is translated as CASSELWAFF.

This clonotype was seen many times. In DNA form, the CDR3 reads TGCGCCAGCAGCTTGGCCGTGGGTTACGAGCAGTACTTC. It codes for CASSLAVGYEQYF. The chain links TRBV5-1 to TRBJ2-7; D is uncertain. Trimming cost V 0 bases and J 4 bases, with 8 bases left between them. CDR1 and CDR2 from the germline V gene are SGHRS and YFSETQ. The CDR3 length is 13 residues.

In DNA, the CDR3 is TGTGCCAGCACCCCATCCCGCGGGGAGCTGTTTTTT. It is translated as CASTPSRGELFF. The genes are TRBV2 and TRBJ2-2; D is ambiguous. Per the germline V gene, CDR1 is SNHLY and CDR2 is FYNNEI. V lost 7 bases to trimming and J lost 7 bases, with 10 bases between them. This CDR3 contains 12 residues.

The table lists this clonotype with a few counts. CDR3 sequence: CASRDHILQETQYF. The CDR3 nucleotides read TGTGCCAGCAGAGATCATATCCTTCAAGAGACCCAGTACTTC. This sequence joins TRBV25-1 and TRBJ2-5; D gene unclear. Germline V lookup: CDR1 MGHDK, CDR2 SYGVNS. This CDR3 contains 14 residues. The V gene lost 6 bases and the J gene lost 2 bases, with 13 bases spanning the gap. The entire variable domain, with the rest obtained from reference TRBV25-1 and TRBJ2-5, is as follows: EADIYQTPRYLVIGTGKKITLECSQTMGHDKMYWYQQDPGMELHLIHYSYGVNSTEKGDLSSESTVSRIRTEHFPLTLESARPSHTSQYLCASRDHILQETQYFGPGTRLLVL.

V is TRBV29-1 and J is TRBJ2-7; D gene ambiguous. CDR1 SQVTM and CDR2 ANQGSEA come from the germline V gene. Deletions cut 6 bases from V and 5 bases from J, with 11 bases between. CDR3 length: 11 residues. In DNA form, the CDR3 reads TGCAGCGTGTCCCGTGGGGACGAGCAGTACGTC. It encodes CSVSRGDEQYV.